This TCR beta chain was observed in a study of blood T cell repertoires in COVID-19. Whole-study context: The origin of the acute and convalescent COVID-19 samples was the United States, Italy and Spain.

Cohorts were based on clinical histories the participants reported. CDR3 size: 15 residues. CDR1 and CDR2 (germline): MGHRA, YSYEKL. The V gene lost 3 bases and the J gene lost 3 bases, with 15 bases spanning the gap. As processed by the authors: Reference gene primer amplification gave nucleated cell count estimates. Data came from immunoSEQ multiplex PCR; TCRdb stores just in-frame clones and leaves some out. The DNA gave D and trimming, while V, J and clone size come from that table. Of hundreds of thousands of clones listed, roughly 80% are singletons. This clonotype was sampled from a man aged 40-50 years who had been exposed to COVID-19. Sequenced material: PBMCs or T cells enriched from blood (not recorded which). The gene calls are TRBV4-1 and TRBJ2-7; D is possibly TRBD1 (7 bases). The CDR3 nucleotides read TGCGCCAGCAGCCAGGCGGGGACAGTCAACTACGAGCAGTACTTC. Its translation is CASSQAGTVNYEQYF.